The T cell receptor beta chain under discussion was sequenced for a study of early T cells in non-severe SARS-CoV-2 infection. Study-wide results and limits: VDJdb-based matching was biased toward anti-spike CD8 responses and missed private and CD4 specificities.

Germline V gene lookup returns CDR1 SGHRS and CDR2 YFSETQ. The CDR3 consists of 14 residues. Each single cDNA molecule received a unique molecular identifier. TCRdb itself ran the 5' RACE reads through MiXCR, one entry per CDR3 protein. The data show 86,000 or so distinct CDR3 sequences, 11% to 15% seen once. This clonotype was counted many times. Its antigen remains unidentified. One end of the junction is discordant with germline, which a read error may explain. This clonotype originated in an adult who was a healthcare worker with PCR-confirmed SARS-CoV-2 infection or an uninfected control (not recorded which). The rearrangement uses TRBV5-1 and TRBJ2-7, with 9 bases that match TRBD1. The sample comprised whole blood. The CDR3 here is CASSNPDRGYGQYF. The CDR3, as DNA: TGCGCCAGCAGCAACCCGGACAGGGGTTACGGGCAGTACTTC.